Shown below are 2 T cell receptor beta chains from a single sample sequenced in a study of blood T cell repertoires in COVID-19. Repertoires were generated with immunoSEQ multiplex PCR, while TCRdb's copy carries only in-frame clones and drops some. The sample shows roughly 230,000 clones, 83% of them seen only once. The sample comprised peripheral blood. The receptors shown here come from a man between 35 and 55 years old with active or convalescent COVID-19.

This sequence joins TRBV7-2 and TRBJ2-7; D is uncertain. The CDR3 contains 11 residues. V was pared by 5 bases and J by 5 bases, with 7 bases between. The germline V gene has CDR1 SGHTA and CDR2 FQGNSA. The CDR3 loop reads CASSPLHEQYF. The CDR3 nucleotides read TGTGCCAGCAGCCCCCTCCACGAGCAGTACTTC.

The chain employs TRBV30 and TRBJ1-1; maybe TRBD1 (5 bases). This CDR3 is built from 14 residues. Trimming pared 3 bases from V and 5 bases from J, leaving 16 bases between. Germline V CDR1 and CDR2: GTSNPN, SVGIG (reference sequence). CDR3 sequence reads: CAWRVRERWTEAFF. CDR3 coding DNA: TGTGCCTGGAGGGTCAGGGAAAGGTGGACTGAAGCTTTCTTT.